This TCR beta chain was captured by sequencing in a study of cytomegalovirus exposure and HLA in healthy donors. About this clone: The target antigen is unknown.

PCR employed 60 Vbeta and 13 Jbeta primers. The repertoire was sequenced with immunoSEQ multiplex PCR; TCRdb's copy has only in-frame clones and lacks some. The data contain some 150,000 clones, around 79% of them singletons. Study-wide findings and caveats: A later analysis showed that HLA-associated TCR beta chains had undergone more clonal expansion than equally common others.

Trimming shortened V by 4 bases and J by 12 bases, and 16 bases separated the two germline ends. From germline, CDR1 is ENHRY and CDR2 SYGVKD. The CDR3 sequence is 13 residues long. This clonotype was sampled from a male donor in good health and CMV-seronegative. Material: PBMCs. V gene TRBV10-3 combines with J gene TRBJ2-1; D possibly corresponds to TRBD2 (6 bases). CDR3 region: CAISGGDLLVQFF. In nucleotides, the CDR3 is TGTGCCATCAGTGGGGGGGACTTACTGGTGCAGTTCTTC.